Sequencing of this T cell receptor (beta chain) was carried out in a study of T cell responses to AZD1222 COVID-19 vaccine. Whole-study findings and limits: Targets within unmutated variant regions were reportedly found for nearly half of spike-specific TCRs. Most donors were white British and more were female, and clonal diversity was possibly underestimated. In all cases, repertoires were sampled only after the peak T cell response.

The assay was immunoSEQ multiplex PCR, and TCRdb's table has in-frame clones only and misses some. The table includes about 180,000 clones, just over 90% detected once. The CDR3 spans 14 residues. CDR1 is SEHNR and CDR2 is FQNEAQ in the germline V gene (reference sequence). V lost 1 base, J lost 5 bases, and 11 bases lay in between. With respect to this clone: The antigen remains unidentified.

This sequence originates from an adult in good health. The V and J genes are TRBV7-9 and TRBJ2-5; no definite D call. The sample in question was peripheral blood, obtained on day 0 of AZD1222 vaccination. The DNA for the CDR3 is TGTGCCAGCAGCTTAGTAGGGCAAAGGGAGACCCAGTACTTC. Protein product: CASSLVGQRETQYF.